Below are 5 T cell receptor beta chains sequenced from a single sample in a study of molecular identifiers for immune sequencing clone quantification (dated by TCRdb to about 2018). Preparation of the library involved PCR. TCRdb names NextSeq 500 as the instrument used. Starting from the raw public reads, TCRdb applied fastp trimming at Q25, assembled clones with MiXCR and retained in-frame beta chains. Every entry covers one CDR3 protein and lists the most common genes and DNA from its rows. The sample table holds roughly 50,000 distinct CDR3 sequences, of which roughly 36% were seen once. 3.5% to 4% of the sample belongs to the ten largest clones. The sequenced sample consisted of naive CD8+ T cells from blood, with Jurkat cell RNA spiked in. The cell subset or site label here, explained by the study, means: FACS-sorted CD8+CD4-CCR7+CD45RA+ naive T cells. The receptors were gathered from a human donor in good health. Some libraries in this study had Jurkat cell RNA spiked in.

This clonotype was found once. The rearrangement joins TRBV28 to TRBJ2-7; TRBD1 might be the D (5 bases). Germline lookup yields CDR1 MDHEN and CDR2 SYDVKM. This CDR3 comprises 14 residues. Trimming stripped 5 bases from V and 0 bases from J, with 11 bases between. CDR3 bases: TGTGCCAGCAGTATCCAGGGCCCCTCCTACGAGCAGTACTTC. This sequence encodes CASSIQGPSYEQYF.

The sample holds many counts of this clonotype. CDR3 coding DNA: TGTGCCAGCAGTTCCCTACTAGCGGGGAGCACAGATACGCAGTATTTT. Its translation is CASSSLLAGSTDTQYF. This sequence joins TRBV6-2 or TRBV6-3 and TRBJ2-3; 10 nucleotides match TRBD2. V lost 4 bases, J lost 0 bases, and 4 bases stayed unmatched. CDR1 MNHEY and CDR2 SVGEGT come from the germline V gene. The CDR3 is made up of 16 amino acids.

The rearrangement uses TRBV13 and TRBJ2-5; D unresolved. CDR1 PRHDT and CDR2 FYEKMQ come from the germline V gene (reference sequence). This CDR3 is built from 13 residues. Trimming cost V 6 bases and J 2 bases, with 10 bases left between them. The CDR3 region is CASRKIGQETQYF. The CDR3, as DNA: TGTGCCAGCAGGAAAATAGGTCAAGAGACCCAGTACTTC.

About this clonotype itself: It may be a read error: a sequence one base away is much more abundant. The chain recombines TRBV5-3 with TRBJ1-4, with a possible D match to TRBD1 (5 bases). TRBV5-3 has ORF status, its function being uncertain. The CDR3 sequence is 14 residues long. V lost 8 bases and J 4 bases, leaving 15 bases between the germline ends. DNA for the CDR3: TGTGCCAGCGGCCGGGGCGCCGATAATGAAAAACTGTTTTTT. Translating gives CASGRGADNEKLFF.

J is TRBJ1-4 and V is TRBV11-2; D might be TRBD1 (6 bases). Trimming shortened V by 10 bases and J by 2 bases, and 14 bases separated the two germline ends. This CDR3 contains 14 residues. Germline assignment: CDR1 SGHAT and CDR2 FQNNGV. CDR3 in DNA: TGTGCCACCGCAGGGGATTCTACTAATGAAAAACTGTTTTTT. This encodes CATAGDSTNEKLFF.